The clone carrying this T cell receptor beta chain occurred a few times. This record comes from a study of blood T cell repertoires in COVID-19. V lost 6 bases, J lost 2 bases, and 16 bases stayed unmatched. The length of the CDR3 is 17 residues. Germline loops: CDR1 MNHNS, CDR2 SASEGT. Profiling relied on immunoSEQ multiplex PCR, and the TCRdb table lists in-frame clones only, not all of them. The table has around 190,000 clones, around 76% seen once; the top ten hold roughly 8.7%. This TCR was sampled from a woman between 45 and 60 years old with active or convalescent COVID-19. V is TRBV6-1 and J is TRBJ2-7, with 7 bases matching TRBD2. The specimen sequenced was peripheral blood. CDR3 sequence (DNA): TGTGCCAGCAGCGAACCACGGACGGGAGGTATGGCCTACGAGCAGTACTTC. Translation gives CASSEPRTGGMAYEQYF.